A selection of T cell receptor beta chains follows, all from one sample in a study of blood T cell repertoires in COVID-19. Sequenced by immunoSEQ multiplex PCR; TCRdb stores in-frame clones only, minus some. The sample shows under 30,000 clones, 75% to 90% of them seen only once. The specimen sequenced was peripheral blood. Receptor source: a human donor with active COVID-19. The donor label of this sample is uncertain. Each CDR3 is given with its conserved first and last residue. A D gene is named only where the DNA matches it firmly. Some rows have no size entry. The others give once, few or many, or a class for an expanded clone.

TRBJ2-1 . TRBV10-3 few TGTGCCTCGGGGGAAACGTACAATGAGCAGTTCTTC CASGETYNEQFF
TRBJ2-2 TRBD2 TRBV20-1 . TGCAGTGCTAGTCGGTTAGCGGGAGGTGGAACCGGGGAGCTGTTTTTT CSASRLAGGGTGELFF
TRBJ2-5 . TRBV7-2 . TGTGCCAGCAGCTTAAAATTTCCGCAAGAGACCCAGTACTTC CASSLKFPQETQYF
TRBJ2-2 TRBD2 TRBV5-4 . TGTGCCAGCAGCACACTAGCGGGAGTCGCGAACACCGGGGAGCTGTTTTTT CASSTLAGVANTGELFF
TRBJ2-3 TRBD1 TRBV11-3 once TGTGCCAGCAGCACTCGACAGGGGCAGTATTTT CASSTRQGQYF
TRBJ1-2 . TRBV21-1 . TGTGCCAGCAGCAATTCCTCACGCCGGGGCTACACCTTC CASSNSSRRGYTF
TRBJ2-5 . TRBV9 once TGTGCCAGCAGCGTAGGTGTCAGCCAAGAGACCCAGTACTTC CASSVGVSQETQYF
TRBJ2-1 . TRBV21-1 . TGTGCCAGCAGCAAAGAACCCCTAGCGGGAGGGCCAGGGAACGGGAATGAGCAGTTCTTC CASSKEPLAGGPGNGNEQFF
TRBJ1-2 TRBD1 TRBV15 . TGTGCCACCAGCAGGGCCGGGACAGGGATCTCTGGCTACACCTTC CATSRAGTGISGYTF
TRBJ1-4 TRBD1 TRBV7-9 . TGTGCCAGCAGCCTACCGACAGGGGATGAAAAACTGTTTTTT CASSLPTGDEKLFF
TRBJ2-5 . TRBV7-6 once TGTGCCAGCAGCTTATCTGAGCCACAAGAGACCCAGTACTTC CASSLSEPQETQYF
TRBJ2-3 . TRBV7-9 . TGTGCCAGCAGCTTGGGTCAACAGACCCTATCTACAGATACGCAGTATTTT CASSLGQQTLSTDTQYF
TRBJ2-7 TRBD1 TRBV11-3 few TGTGCCAGCAGCTTAGAGGGGACAGGGGGCTACGAGCAGTACTTC CASSLEGTGGYEQYF
TRBJ1-4 . TRBV2 . TGTGCCAGCAGGGATCCGGACAGCGCAACTAATGAAAAACTGTTTTTT CASRDPDSATNEKLFF
TRBJ2-1 TRBD2 TRBV19 . TGTGCCAGTAGTATCAGGACTAGCGGGATAAACAATGAGCAGTTCTTC CASSIRTSGINNEQFF
TRBJ2-2 TRBD2 TRBV3-1/TRBV3-2 few TGTGCCAGCAGCGGACTAGCGGGGGGGAACACCGGGGAGCTGTTTTTT CASSGLAGGNTGELFF
TRBJ2-5 . TRBV15 . TGTGCCACCAGCAGAGGTGGGTTTTTGGCGGGGTTGGCGGGGGCGGGAGAGACCCAGTACTTC CATSRGGFLAGLAGAGETQYF
TRBJ1-1 TRBD1 TRBV6-2/TRBV6-3 . TGTGCCAGCAGTTACGGGGGGACAGGGGGCGGTGGGTACACTGAAGCTTTCTTT CASSYGGTGGGGYTEAFF
TRBJ2-3 TRBD2 TRBV5-4 . TGTGCCAGCAGCTTCCCTGGGGGGGTTAGCACAGATACGCAGTATTTT CASSFPGGVSTDTQYF
TRBJ1-1 . TRBV5-8 . TGTGCCAGCAGCTTGGCCTGGTACTTCTACACTGAAGCTTTCTTT CASSLAWYFYTEAFF
TRBJ2-1 TRBD2 TRBV5-1 . TGCGCCAGCAGCTTTCAGCGGGAGCGGGGTGAGCAGTTCTTC CASSFQRERGEQFF
TRBJ1-2 TRBD1 TRBV27 . TGTGCCAGCAGGTCGACAGGGGTCTATGGCTACACCTTC CASRSTGVYGYTF
TRBJ2-5 TRBD2 TRBV27 . TGTGCCAGCAGTTCGGGACTAGCGGGAAGAGAGACCCAGTACTTC CASSSGLAGRETQYF